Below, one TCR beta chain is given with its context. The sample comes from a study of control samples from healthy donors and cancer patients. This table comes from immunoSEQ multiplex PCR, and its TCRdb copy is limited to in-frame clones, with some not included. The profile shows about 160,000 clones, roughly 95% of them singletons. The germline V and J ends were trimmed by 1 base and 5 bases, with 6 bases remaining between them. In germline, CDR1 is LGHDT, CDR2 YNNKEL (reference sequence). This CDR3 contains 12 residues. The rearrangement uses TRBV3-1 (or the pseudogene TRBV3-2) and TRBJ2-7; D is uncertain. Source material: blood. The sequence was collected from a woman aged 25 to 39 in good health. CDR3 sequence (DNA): TGTGCCAGCAGCCAAGGGACCCACGAGCAGTACTTC. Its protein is CASSQGTHEQYF.